This T cell receptor beta chain was retrieved from a study of T cells in women clearing cervical HPV infection. About the research overall: No precancer developed; the control's incident HPV16 infection cleared within 12 months.

From germline, CDR1 is GTSNPN and CDR2 SVGIG (reference sequence). The CDR3 totals 15 residues. The ends lost 0 bases at V and 5 bases at J; junction bases unmatched: 9. Clones were sequenced by immunoSEQ multiplex PCR, and TCRdb holds only the in-frame ones, with some missing. In all, the sample yields about 29,000 clones. Points from the study as a whole: T-cell numbers per sample were unknown and may explain richness differences.

With regard to this clone: Its antigen remains unidentified. The read ends 3 residues shy of where the CDR3 ends; the end is completed using the germline J gene.

Source material: blood buffy coat. This rearrangement joins TRBV30 to TRBJ1-2, with 7 nucleotides matching TRBD1. The sequence came from a woman aged 18 to 75 with a cervical HPV16 infection that either progressed to CIN3+ or cleared (not recorded which). The CDR3 sequence is CAWSVRDRDIYGYTF. Incomplete CDR3 DNA: TGTGCCTGGAGTGTACGTGACAGGGACATTTATGGC.